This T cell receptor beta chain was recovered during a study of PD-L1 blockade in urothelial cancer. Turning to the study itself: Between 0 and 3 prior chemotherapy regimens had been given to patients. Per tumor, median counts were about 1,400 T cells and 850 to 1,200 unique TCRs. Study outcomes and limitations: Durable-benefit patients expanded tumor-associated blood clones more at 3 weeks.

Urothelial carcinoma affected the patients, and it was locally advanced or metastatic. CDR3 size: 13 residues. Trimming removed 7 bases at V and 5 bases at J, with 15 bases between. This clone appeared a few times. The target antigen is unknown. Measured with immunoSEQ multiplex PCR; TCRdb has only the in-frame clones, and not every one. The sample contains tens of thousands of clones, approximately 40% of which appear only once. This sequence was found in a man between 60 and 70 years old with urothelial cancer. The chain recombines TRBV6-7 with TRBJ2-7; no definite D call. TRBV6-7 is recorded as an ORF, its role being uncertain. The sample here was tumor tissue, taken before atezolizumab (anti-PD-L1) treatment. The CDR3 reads CASTVARANEQYF. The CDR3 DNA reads TGTGCCAGCACCGTGGCCCGCGCCAACGAGCAGTACTTC.